The 30 T cell receptor beta chains listed next were all sequenced from one sample in a study of cytomegalovirus exposure and HLA in healthy donors. It was with 60 Vbeta and 13 Jbeta primers that the PCR ran. The data were produced by immunoSEQ multiplex PCR, yet TCRdb's version contains in-frame clones alone and is incomplete. This repertoire shows 100,000 to 150,000 clones, roughly 68% found once; its top ten account for 4% to 5%. The sequenced sample was PBMCs. The receptor set was obtained from a woman aged 50 to 65 in good health and CMV-seropositive.

The gene calls are TRBV11-2 and TRBJ2-7, with a weak D call TRBD1 (5 bases). Germline lookup yields CDR1 SGHAT and CDR2 FQNNGV. This CDR3 has 15 amino acids. V gave up 3 bases and J gave up 0 bases, with 12 bases separating them. The CDR3 protein is CASSFQGKSSYEQYF. CDR3 sequence (DNA): TGTGCCAGCAGCTTTCAGGGCAAGAGCTCCTACGAGCAGTACTTC. Full variable domain (rest looked up from reference TRBV11-2 and TRBJ2-7): EAGVAQSPRYKIIEKRQSVAFWCNPISGHATLYWYQQILGQGPKLLIQFQNNGVVDDSQLPKDRFSAERLKGVDSTLKIQPAKLEDSAVYLCASSFQGKSSYEQYFGPGTRLTVT.

This clone appeared once. V usage is TRBV7-2 and J usage is TRBJ2-7; a possible D gene is TRBD1 (6 bases). Between the trimmed V and J ends, which lost 5 bases and 5 bases, there was a span of 19 bases. The CDR3 consists of 15 residues. The germline CDR1 and CDR2 sequences are SGHTA and FQGNSA. CDR3 sequence reads: CASSLNTGIQDEQYF. The CDR3 DNA sequence: TGTGCCAGCAGCCTTAACACAGGGATACAGGACGAGCAGTACTTC.

The gene calls are TRBV11-2 and TRBJ2-7; maybe TRBD2 (6 bases). The length of the CDR3 is 14 residues. Germline-derived CDR1 and CDR2 are SGHAT and FQNNGV. Trimming took 3 bases from V and 1 from J, leaving 10 bases between them. The DNA for the CDR3 is TGTGCCAGCAGCTTCGGGACTGGTTCCTACGAGCAGTACTTC. Protein: CASSFGTGSYEQYF.

The CDR3 reads CASSTRGEEPQHF. For the CDR3, the DNA is TGTGCCAGCAGCACGCGGGGGGAGGAGCCCCAGCATTTT. This chain uses TRBV4-2 with TRBJ1-5; weak D call: TRBD1 (5 bases). The length of the CDR3 is 13 residues. The ends were cut back, 5 bases at V and 8 bases at J, with 13 bases in the middle. Germline V gene data show CDR1 as LGHNA and CDR2 as YNFKEQ.

The chain links TRBV29-1 to TRBJ1-4, with no clear D. The CDR3 runs to 11 residues. CDR1 and CDR2 (germline): SQVTM, ANQGSEA. Trimming left V 5 bases short and J 6 bases short, with 7 bases between. The CDR3: CSVFRDEKLFF. DNA of the CDR3: TGCAGCGTTTTTCGGGATGAAAAACTGTTTTTT.

The rearrangement links TRBV2 to TRBJ1-2, with 11 bases that match TRBD1. Germline V gene data show CDR1 as SNHLY and CDR2 as FYNNEI. The junction had 7 bases not matched to a gene; V was cut back by 2 bases and J by 8 bases. The CDR3 has 15 amino acids. The CDR3 protein is CASSERGTGGKGYTF. The CDR3 DNA reads TGTGCCAGCAGTGAAAGAGGGACAGGGGGTAAGGGCTACACCTTC.

V usage is TRBV27 and J usage is TRBJ2-7; 8 bases are a match to TRBD2. The CDR3 totals 15 residues. Germline CDR1 and CDR2: MNHEY and SMNVEV (reference sequence). The ends lost 0 bases at V and 4 bases at J; junction bases unmatched: 5. As DNA, the CDR3 is TGTGCCAGCAGTTTATCTACGGGGGGGCCGTACGAGCAGTACTTC. Protein product: CASSLSTGGPYEQYF.

The chain links TRBV10-2 to TRBJ2-2; no clear D. This CDR3 spans 13 amino acids. The V end was cut by 7 bases, the J end by 0 bases, with 6 bases between. Germline CDR1 and CDR2: WSHSY and SAAADI. The CDR3, as DNA: TGCGCCAGCAAACAGTCGAACACCGGGGAGCTGTTTTTT. This codes for CASKQSNTGELFF.

This rearrangement joins TRBV18 to TRBJ2-5, with D tentatively TRBD2 (5 bases). The closer fit of TRBJ2-7 to the DNA end suggests the J call may be wrong. The CDR3 has 15 residues. Germline V CDR1 and CDR2: KGHSH, LQKENI. The CDR3 sequence is CASSPFRRDSYEQYF. In DNA, the CDR3 is TGTGCCAGCTCACCATTCAGACGGGACTCCTACGAGCAGTACTTC.

The chain combines TRBV10-1 with TRBJ2-3; D not resolved. Deletions cut 3 bases from V and 0 bases from J, with 10 bases between. CDR1 is WNHNN, CDR2 SYGVQD, per germline (reference sequence). The CDR3 has 15 residues. CDR3 nucleotide sequence: TGCGCCAGCAGTGATCCGGTGTCTAGCACAGATACGCAGTATTTT. Protein product: CASSDPVSSTDTQYF.

This clone was detected a few times. The chain couples TRBV6-6 to TRBJ1-5; 8 bases match TRBD1. CDR1 MNHNY and CDR2 SVGAGI come from the germline V gene (reference sequence). With 2 bases clipped from V and 4 bases from J, the junction kept 7 bases outside the gene matches. This CDR3 is built from 16 residues. CDR3 coding DNA: TGTGCCAGCAGTTACCCCACGACAGGGGATAATCAGCCCCAGCATTTT. Protein product: CASSYPTTGDNQPQHF.

This rearrangement joins TRBV19 to TRBJ2-7; a possible D gene is TRBD1 (5 bases). The ends were cut back, 5 bases at V and 6 bases at J, with 20 bases in the middle. CDR3 size: 15 residues. Germline V CDR1 and CDR2: LNHDA, SQIVND (reference sequence). CDR3 in amino acids: CASSSKTAFNSEQYF. CDR3 coding DNA: TGTGCCAGTAGTTCGAAGACAGCTTTCAATTCCGAGCAGTACTTC.

This clone was found once. The rearrangement links TRBV27 to TRBJ2-2; D is possibly TRBD1 (5 bases). This CDR3 has 18 amino acids. CDR1 and CDR2 (germline): MNHEY, SMNVEV (reference sequence). Trimming removed 5 bases at V and 1 base at J, with 20 bases between. The CDR3 here is CASSPTVRVLLNTGELFF. CDR3 nucleotides: TGTGCCAGCAGTCCGACCGTCAGGGTGTTGTTGAACACCGGGGAGCTGTTTTTT.

The CDR3, as DNA: TGCGCCAGCAGCCAAATAACAGGGTTCGGAAACACCATATATTTT. Translated: CASSQITGFGNTIYF. The J gene is TRBJ1-3, the V gene TRBV4-1; D is possibly TRBD1 (6 bases). The CDR3 consists of 15 residues. The V gene lost 2 bases and the J gene lost 4 bases, with 12 bases spanning the gap. Germline loops: CDR1 MGHRA, CDR2 YSYEKL.

This chain uses TRBV10-3 with TRBJ2-1; D perhaps matches TRBD2 (5 bases). V gave up 0 bases and J gave up 7 bases, with 10 bases separating them. The germline V gene has CDR1 ENHRY and CDR2 SYGVKD. The CDR3 is 14 amino acids. The CDR3 here is CAISESGGPNEQFF. CDR3 DNA: TGTGCCATCAGTGAGTCAGGCGGGCCTAATGAGCAGTTCTTC.

The chain's CDR3 is CAWSGVRGGYTF. Written as DNA, the CDR3 is TGTGCCTGGAGTGGGGTCAGGGGCGGCTACACCTTC. The gene calls are TRBV30 and TRBJ1-2, with a weak D call TRBD1 (6 bases). Germline V gene data show CDR1 as GTSNPN and CDR2 as SVGIG (reference sequence). The CDR3 length is 12 residues. The V end was cut by 1 base, the J end by 8 bases, with 11 bases between.

This chain connects TRBV5-1 to TRBJ1-2; possible D gene TRBD1, 5 bases. V lost 5 bases and J 0 bases, leaving 8 bases between the germline ends. The germline V gene has CDR1 SGHRS and CDR2 YFSETQ. CDR3 length: 13 residues. CDR3 DNA sequence: TGCGCCAGCAGACAGGTTACTAACTATGGCTACACCTTC. This sequence encodes CASRQVTNYGYTF. Full variable domain (missing parts from reference TRBV5-1 and TRBJ1-2): KAGVTQTPRYLIKTRGQQVTLSCSPISGHRSVSWYQQTPGQGLQFLFEYFSETQRNKGNFPGRFSGRQFSNSRSEMNVSTLELGDSALYLCASRQVTNYGYTFGSGTRLTVV.

This clone occurred a few times. This rearrangement joins TRBV20-1 to TRBJ2-3; TRBD2 might be the D (5 bases). Germline values: CDR1 DFQATT, CDR2 SNEGSKA (reference sequence). The CDR3 length is 11 residues. CDR3 in DNA: TGCAGACCCGGGGTCACAGATACGCAGTATTTT. Amino acid sequence: CRPGVTDTQYF.

This chain's CDR3 is CASRSPTATYEQYF. The CDR3 DNA follows: TGTGCCAGCCGGAGCCCGACAGCAACCTACGAGCAGTACTTC. The chain combines TRBV28 with TRBJ2-7, with D possibly matching TRBD1 (5 bases). Trimming shortened V by 8 bases and J by 2 bases, and 16 bases separated the two germline ends. The CDR3 extends over 14 amino acids. Germline V CDR1 and CDR2: MDHEN, SYDVKM.

In this sample, this clone turned up a few times. The chain uses TRBV7-2 and TRBJ2-7; tentative D call: TRBD1 (5 bases). V lost 8 bases and J lost 3, with 17 bases in between. This CDR3 contains 14 residues. CDR1 is SGHTA and CDR2 is FQGNSA in the germline V gene. The chain's CDR3 is CASGLGKQVYEQYF. CDR3 nucleotide sequence: TGTGCCAGCGGCCTGGGAAAACAGGTCTACGAGCAGTACTTC.

This chain joins TRBV12-5 and TRBJ2-5, with 8 nucleotides matching TRBD2. The junction had 14 bases not matched to a gene; V was cut back by 5 bases and J by 3 bases. Germline CDR1 is LGHNT and CDR2 is FRNRAP. The CDR3 runs 17 residues. CDR3 residues: CASGVFRGGGIKETQYF. In nucleotides, the CDR3 is TGTGCTAGTGGTGTCTTTCGGGGGGGTGGGATAAAAGAGACCCAGTACTTC.

This clone has a handful of counts. V usage is TRBV27 and J usage is TRBJ2-7; 7 bases align to TRBD1. The CDR3 is 13 residues long. J was trimmed by 10 bases and V by 6 bases; bases with no gene match: 12. CDR1 MNHEY and CDR2 SMNVEV come from the germline V gene (reference sequence). CDR3 DNA sequence: TGTGCCAGCAGCACCACCCAGGGGGTCGCACAGTACTTC. As protein: CASSTTQGVAQYF.

The genes are TRBV4-3 and TRBJ2-5; 7 bases are a match to TRBD1. Trimming cost V 0 bases and J 1 base; bases outside gene matches: 14. The CDR3 has 19 residues. Per the germline V gene, CDR1 is LGHNA and CDR2 is YSLEER. The DNA of the CDR3 is TGCGCCAGCAGCCAAGATCTTACTGGGACAGCCCCGGGCCAAGAGACCCAGTACTTC. Translation: CASSQDLTGTAPGQETQYF.

This chain links TRBV7-2 with TRBJ2-2, with 7 bases that match TRBD2. The V gene end was trimmed by 2 bases and the J gene end by 2 bases; junction bases not matched to a gene: 5. In germline, CDR1 is SGHTA, CDR2 FQGNSA. This CDR3 is built from 16 residues. CDR3 sequence (DNA): TGTGCCAGCAGCTTATGGGGGGGGGTCAACACCGGGGAGCTGTTTTTT. This gives the protein CASSLWGGVNTGELFF.

The genes are TRBV6-1 and TRBJ2-5, with D possibly matching TRBD1 (6 bases). Germline V lookup: CDR1 MNHNS, CDR2 SASEGT. The CDR3 runs to 16 residues. V lost 3 bases and J lost 2, with 16 bases in between. The CDR3 sequence is CASSELPGHSQETQYF. CDR3 sequence (DNA): TGTGCCAGCAGTGAGCTGCCGGGACACTCTCAAGAGACCCAGTACTTC.

This chain uses TRBV5-1 with TRBJ2-7; the D is unclear. The germline V gene encodes CDR1 SGHRS and CDR2 YFSETQ. The CDR3 has 11 amino acids. The ends were cut back, 3 bases at V and 4 bases at J, with 5 bases in the middle. The CDR3 coding sequence is TGCGCCAGCAGCTATAATTACGAGCAGTACTTC. Its translation: CASSYNYEQYF.

V gene TRBV4-1 combines with J gene TRBJ1-4; D gene ambiguous. CDR3 length: 13 residues. Germline lookup yields CDR1 MGHRA and CDR2 YSYEKL. Between the trimmed V and J ends, which lost 1 base and 4 bases, there was a span of 4 bases. CDR3 DNA: TGCGCCAGCAGCCAAGCTGTTAATGAAAAACTGTTTTTT. Translating it yields CASSQAVNEKLFF.

Notes on this clone: The identical CDR3 is also encoded by other nucleotide sequences in the sample. The chain uses TRBV19 and TRBJ1-2; 9 nucleotides agree with TRBD1. The CDR3 length is 14 residues. Trimming at V came to 6 bases and at J to 0 bases, leaving 2 bases not matched to a gene. CDR1 LNHDA and CDR2 SQIVND come from the germline V gene (reference sequence). CDR3 nucleotides: TGTGCCAGTAGCGGACAGGGGTCTAACTATGGCTACACCTTC. Translation: CASSGQGSNYGYTF. Based on the CDR3 plus reference TRBV19 and TRBJ1-2, the full variable domain is DGGITQSPKYLFRKEGQNVTLSCEQNLNHDAMYWYRQDPGQGLRLIYYSQIVNDFQKGDIAEGYSVSREKKESFPLTVTSAQKNPTAFYLCASSGQGSNYGYTFGSGTRLTVV.

V and J are TRBV4-3 and TRBJ1-2; 8 bases align to TRBD1. This CDR3 has 15 amino acids. V was clipped by 0 bases and J by 5 bases; unmatched bases: 5. The V gene's germline CDR1 is LGHNA and CDR2 YSLEER. CDR3 nucleotides: TGCGCCAGCAGCCAAGATGACCGACAGGGGTATGGCTACACCTTC. Translating gives CASSQDDRQGYGYTF.

This clone was counted once. The rearrangement joins TRBV2 to TRBJ2-7, with 7 nucleotides matching TRBD1. V shed 11 bases, J shed 6 bases, and the junction held 7 bases outside the gene matches. The CDR3 totals 11 residues. In germline, CDR1 is SNHLY, CDR2 FYNNEI. Here the CDR3 reads CAGGQTREQYF. CDR3 nucleotides: TGTGCCGGGGGACAGACGCGCGAGCAGTACTTC.